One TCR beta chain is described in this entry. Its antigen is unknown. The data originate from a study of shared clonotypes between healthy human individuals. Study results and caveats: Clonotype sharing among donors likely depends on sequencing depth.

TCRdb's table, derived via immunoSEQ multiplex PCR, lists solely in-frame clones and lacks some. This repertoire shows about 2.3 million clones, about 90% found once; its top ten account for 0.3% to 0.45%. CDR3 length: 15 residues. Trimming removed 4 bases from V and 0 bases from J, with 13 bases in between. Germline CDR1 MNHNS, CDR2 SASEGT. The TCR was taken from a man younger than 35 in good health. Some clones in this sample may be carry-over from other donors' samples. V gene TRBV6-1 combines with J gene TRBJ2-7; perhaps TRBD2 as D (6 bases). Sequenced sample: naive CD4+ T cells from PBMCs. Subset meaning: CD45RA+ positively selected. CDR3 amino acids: CASSGLALLSYEQYF. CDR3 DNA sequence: TGTGCCAGCAGTGGGCTAGCGCTGCTCTCCTACGAGCAGTACTTC.